Below are 13 T cell receptor beta chains sequenced from a single sample in a study of blood T cell repertoires in COVID-19. This table comes from immunoSEQ multiplex PCR, and its TCRdb copy is limited to in-frame clones, with some not included. The sample holds approximately 200,000 clones; roughly 88% are singletons and the top ten take 3.5% to 5%. Sequencing used peripheral blood. Receptors originate from a woman younger than 45 with acute or convalescent COVID-19.

The chain is built from TRBV7-9 and TRBJ2-7, with a tentative D call TRBD2 (5 bases). Germline CDR1 SEHNR, CDR2 FQNEAQ (reference sequence). The CDR3 sequence is 12 residues long. V lost 0 bases to trimming and J lost 6 bases, with 6 bases between them. CDR3 sequence (DNA): TGTGCCAGCAGCTTAGCGGCGGGCGAGCAGTACTTC. This codes for CASSLAAGEQYF.

This clone has only a few counts. The V gene is TRBV7-9, the J gene TRBJ2-1; 8 positions match TRBD2. This CDR3 region has 16 residues. From germline, CDR1 is SEHNR and CDR2 FQNEAQ (reference sequence). With V trimmed by 2 bases and J by 8 bases, 11 bases remained unmatched. The CDR3, as DNA: TGTGCCAGCAGCTTACCGGTAGCGGGATCCTTGTATGAGCAGTTCTTC. Its protein is CASSLPVAGSLYEQFF.

This rearrangement joins TRBV27 to TRBJ2-5, with unresolved D. V was shortened by 6 bases and J by 5 bases, with 16 bases between the two germline ends. Germline lookup yields CDR1 MNHEY and CDR2 SMNVEV (reference sequence). This CDR3 is built from 14 residues. CDR3 in amino acids: CASRRSSPSETQYF. Written as DNA, the CDR3 is TGTGCCAGCAGGCGTAGTTCCCCTTCTGAGACCCAGTACTTC.

This chain connects TRBV3-1 (or the pseudogene TRBV3-2) to TRBJ1-2; no clear D gene. Germline CDR1 and CDR2: LGHDT and YNNKEL (reference sequence). This CDR3 comprises 12 residues. Trimming took 4 bases from V and 8 from J, leaving 11 bases between them. The CDR3 nucleotides are TGTGCCAGCAGCCCGGGAAATAGGGGCTACACCTTC. It translates to CASSPGNRGYTF.

The gene calls are TRBV15 and TRBJ1-2; D gene uncertain. Looked up from germline, CDR1 is LNHNV and CDR2 is YYDKDF (reference sequence). This CDR3 comprises 13 residues. V was trimmed by 3 bases and J by 4 bases, leaving 9 bases between them. The CDR3 nucleotides read TGTGCCACCAGCAGGGAAGCGACCTATGGCTACACCTTC. Protein product: CATSREATYGYTF.

Of note for this clone: Other DNA sequences from this sample encode an identical CDR3 as well. V gene TRBV5-1 combines with J gene TRBJ2-1, with 9 bases aligning to TRBD1. V was clipped by 3 bases and J by 0 bases; unmatched bases: 1. The CDR3 totals 15 residues. The germline V gene encodes CDR1 SGHRS and CDR2 YFSETQ. The DNA of the CDR3 is TGCGCCAGCAGCTCGGGACAGGGCTCCTACAATGAGCAGTTCTTC. As protein: CASSSGQGSYNEQFF.

This rearrangement joins TRBV3-1 (or the pseudogene TRBV3-2) to TRBJ2-1; 8 bases are a match to TRBD2. The V segment lost 8 bases and the J segment 8 bases; nucleotides outside the gene matches: 8. The CDR3 runs to 13 residues. CDR1 and CDR2 (germline): LGHDT, YNNKEL (reference sequence). CDR3 protein: CASGYLAGYEQFF. DNA for the CDR3: TGTGCCAGCGGGTACCTAGCGGGCTATGAGCAGTTCTTC.

This chain joins TRBV6-5 and TRBJ2-7, with 8 bases matching TRBD1. CDR1 is MNHEY and CDR2 is SVGAGI in the germline V gene. CDR3 size: 13 residues. The trim removed 6 bases at V and 4 bases at J, leaving 5 bases unmatched. CDR3 sequence (DNA): TGTGCCAGCAGGGCAGGGGGCCGATACGAGCAGTACTTC. Protein product: CASRAGGRYEQYF.

J is TRBJ2-1 and V is TRBV4-1, with D perhaps TRBD2 (5 bases). V shed 4 bases and J shed 4 bases, with 11 bases lying between them. CDR1 and CDR2 (germline): MGHRA, YSYEKL. This CDR3 contains 14 residues. The CDR3 sequence is CASSPPSQYNEQFF. The CDR3 DNA reads as TGCGCCAGCAGCCCCCCTAGCCAATACAATGAGCAGTTCTTC.

The CDR3 sequence: CASWSPLESSYNEQFF. The CDR3 DNA reads as TGCGCCAGCTGGTCTCCCCTGGAGAGCTCCTACAATGAGCAGTTCTTC. V and J are TRBV10-2 and TRBJ2-1; D gene uncertain. Trimming removed 8 bases at V and 0 bases at J, with 17 bases between. From germline, CDR1 is WSHSY and CDR2 SAAADI. The CDR3 loop spans 16 amino acids.

CDR3 coding DNA: TGTGCCAGCAGTTTAGACAGGCTCTATAATTCACCCCTCCACTTT. Translated: CASSLDRLYNSPLHF. This chain uses TRBV27 with TRBJ1-6; tentative D call: TRBD1 (6 bases). V was trimmed by 2 bases and J by 3 bases, leaving 8 bases between them. Germline loops: CDR1 MNHEY, CDR2 SMNVEV (reference sequence). This CDR3 has 15 residues.

The count of this clone is one. The rearrangement links TRBV2 to TRBJ1-1; D is uncertain. The CDR3 sequence is 13 residues long. The V gene lost 3 bases and the J gene lost 1 base, with 6 bases spanning the gap. CDR1 is SNHLY, CDR2 FYNNEI, per germline. The DNA of the CDR3 is TGTGCCAGCAGTGAGGACTGGAACACTGAAGCTTTCTTT. As protein: CASSEDWNTEAFF.

V is TRBV5-1 and J is TRBJ1-3; 9 nucleotides agree with TRBD1. Trimming removed 4 bases from V and 0 bases from J; junction bases left unmatched: 5. CDR1 is SGHRS and CDR2 is YFSETQ in the germline V gene. The CDR3 has 16 amino acids. The DNA for the CDR3 is TGCGCCAGCAGCCCGGACAGGGGCTCCTCTGGAAACACCATATATTTT. Its translation: CASSPDRGSSGNTIYF. Based on the CDR3 plus reference TRBV5-1 and TRBJ1-3, the full variable domain is KAGVTQTPRYLIKTRGQQVTLSCSPISGHRSVSWYQQTPGQGLQFLFEYFSETQRNKGNFPGRFSGRQFSNSRSEMNVSTLELGDSALYLCASSPDRGSSGNTIYFGEGSWLTVV.